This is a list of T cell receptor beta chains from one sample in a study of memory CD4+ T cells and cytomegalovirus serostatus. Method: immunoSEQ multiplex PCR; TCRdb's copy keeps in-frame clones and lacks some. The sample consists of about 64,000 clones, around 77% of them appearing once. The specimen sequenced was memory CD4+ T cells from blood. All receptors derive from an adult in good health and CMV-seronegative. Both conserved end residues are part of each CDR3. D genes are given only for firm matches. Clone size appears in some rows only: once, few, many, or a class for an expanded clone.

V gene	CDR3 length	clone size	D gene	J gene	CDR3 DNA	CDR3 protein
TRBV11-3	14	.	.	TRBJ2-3	TGTGCCAGCTCGAGGGGACCGCCCCCAGATACGCAGTATTTT	CASSRGPPPDTQYF
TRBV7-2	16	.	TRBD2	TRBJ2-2	TGTGCCAGCAGTAAGGCGGGAGGATCGAACACCGGGGAGCTGTTTTTT	CASSKAGGSNTGELFF
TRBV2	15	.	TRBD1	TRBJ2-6	TGTGCCAGCAGGGTTGACAGGGCTGGGGCCAACGTCCTGACTTTC	CASRVDRAGANVLTF
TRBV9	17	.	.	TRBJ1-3	TGTGCCAGCAGCGTAGCTGTCGGCGGGAGCTCTGGAAACACCATATATTTT	CASSVAVGGSSGNTIYF
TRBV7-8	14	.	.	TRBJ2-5	TGTGCCAGCAGCTTAGCGCGCTTTTCGGAGACCCAGTACTTC	CASSLARFSETQYF
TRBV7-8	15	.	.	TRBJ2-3	TGTGCCAGCAGTCCCCAGGGCCTTCCCACAGATACGCAGTATTTT	CASSPQGLPTDTQYF
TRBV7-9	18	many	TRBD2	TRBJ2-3	TGTGCCAGCAGCTTAGGATTCTTAGCGGGAGACTTCGCAGATACGCAGTATTTT	CASSLGFLAGDFADTQYF
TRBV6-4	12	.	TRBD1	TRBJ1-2	TGTGCCAGCAGTGGGACAGGCTATGGCTACACCTTC	CASSGTGYGYTF
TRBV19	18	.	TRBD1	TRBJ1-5	TGTGCCAGTAGTTCGACTTTTCTACAGGGGATTGTCAATCAGCCCCAGCATTTT	CASSSTFLQGIVNQPQHF
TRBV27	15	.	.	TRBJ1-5	TGTGCCAGCGGTGAGAGACAGAATAGCAATCAGCCCCAGCATTTT	CASGERQNSNQPQHF
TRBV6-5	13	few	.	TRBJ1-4	TGTGCCAGCAGAATCAGGCAAAATGAAAAACTGTTTTTT	CASRIRQNEKLFF
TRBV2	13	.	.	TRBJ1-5	TGTGCCAGCTCCCGGGACGGGGATCAGCCCCAGCATTTT	CASSRDGDQPQHF
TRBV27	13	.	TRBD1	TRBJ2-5	TGTGCCAGCAGCAGACAGGGTGGGGAGACCCAGTACTTC	CASSRQGGETQYF
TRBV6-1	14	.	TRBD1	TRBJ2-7	TGTGCCAGCAGTCGGGACAGCCCTCTTTACGAGCAGTACTTC	CASSRDSPLYEQYF
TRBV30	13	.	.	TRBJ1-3	TGTGCCTGGAGCAGCAACTCTGGAAACACCATATATTTT	CAWSSNSGNTIYF
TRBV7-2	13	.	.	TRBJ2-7	TGTGCCAGCAGCTCCACAAGCTCCTACGAGCAGTACTTC	CASSSTSSYEQYF
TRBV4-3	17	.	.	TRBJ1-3	TGCGCCAGCAGCCAAGAGAAGGTCAGCTACTCTGGAAACACCATATATTTT	CASSQEKVSYSGNTIYF
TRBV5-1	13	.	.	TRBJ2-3	TGCGCCAGCAGGGTACAGCACCTAGATACGCAGTATTTT	CASRVQHLDTQYF
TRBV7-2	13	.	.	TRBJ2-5	TGTGCCAGCAGCCCTCGGACCGGGGAGACCCAGTACTTC	CASSPRTGETQYF
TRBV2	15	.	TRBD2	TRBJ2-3	TGTGCCAGCAGCTGGGGACTAGCGGGAGCAGATACGCAGTATTTT	CASSWGLAGADTQYF
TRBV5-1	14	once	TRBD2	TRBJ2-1	TGCGCCAGCAGCGGACTAGCCGAAGCCAATGAGCAGTTCTTC	CASSGLAEANEQFF
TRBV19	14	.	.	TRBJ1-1	TGTGCCAGTAGATACAGGGCCTGGAACACTGAAGCTTTCTTT	CASRYRAWNTEAFF
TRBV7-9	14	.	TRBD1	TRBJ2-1	TGTGCCAGCAGCTTAGGACAGGGGAACAATGAGCAGTTCTTC	CASSLGQGNNEQFF
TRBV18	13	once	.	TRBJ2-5	TGTGCCAGCTCACCACCGTTCGGGGAAACCCAGTACTTC	CASSPPFGETQYF
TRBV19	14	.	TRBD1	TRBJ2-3	TGTGCCAGTAGCAGACAGGGGGCTGGAGATACGCAGTATTTT	CASSRQGAGDTQYF
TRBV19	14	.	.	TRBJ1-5	TGTGCCAGTAGTATAGCTGGGGTTCGTCAGCCCCAGCATTTT	CASSIAGVRQPQHF
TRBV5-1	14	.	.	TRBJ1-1	TGCGCCAGCAGCTTGTTCTGGGGAAACACTGAAGCTTTCTTT	CASSLFWGNTEAFF
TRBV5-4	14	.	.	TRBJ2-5	TGTGCCAGCAGCTCACGGGGCGGCCAAGAGACCCAGTACTTC	CASSSRGGQETQYF
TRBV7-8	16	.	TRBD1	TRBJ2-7	TGTGCCAGCAGCTTAGAAGCGCCAGGGGGCCCCTACGAGCAGTACTTC	CASSLEAPGGPYEQYF
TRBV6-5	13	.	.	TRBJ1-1	TGTGCCAGCAGGGCTACATTGAACACTGAAGCTTTCTTT	CASRATLNTEAFF
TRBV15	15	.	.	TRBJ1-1	TGTGCCACCAGCAGAGATCTCGGCAGGGGCGATGAAGCTTTCTTT	CATSRDLGRGDEAFF
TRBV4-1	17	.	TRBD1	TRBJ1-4	TGCGCCAGCAGCCAAGAGGCAGGGGGCTCATCTAATGAAAAACTGTTTTTT	CASSQEAGGSSNEKLFF
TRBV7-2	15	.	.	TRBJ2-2	TGTGCCAGCAGCCTTGGGGGGTCCTACACCGGGGAGCTGTTTTTT	CASSLGGSYTGELFF
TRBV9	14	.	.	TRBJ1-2	TGTGCCAGCAGCATGGACCCGGAGGGATACGGCTACACCTTC	CASSMDPEGYGYTF
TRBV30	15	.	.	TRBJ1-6	TGTGCCTGGAGTCCTTTCGATTCCTATAATTCACCCCTCCACTTT	CAWSPFDSYNSPLHF
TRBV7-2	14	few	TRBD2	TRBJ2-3	TGTGCCAGCAGCTTGAACGGGAGGACAGATACGCAGTATTTT	CASSLNGRTDTQYF
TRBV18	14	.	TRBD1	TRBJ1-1	TGTGCCAGCTCACGACAGGGGGCGAACACTGAAGCTTTCTTT	CASSRQGANTEAFF
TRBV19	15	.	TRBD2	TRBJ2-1	TGTGCCAGTACCATGTTAGCGGGAGCTTACAATGAGCAGTTCTTC	CASTMLAGAYNEQFF
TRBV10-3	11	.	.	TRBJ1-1	TGTGCCATCAGTGGATACACTGAAGCTTTCTTT	CAISGYTEAFF
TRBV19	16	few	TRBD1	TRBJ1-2	TGTGCCAGTAGTAAGCGGGGGGGACAGACGACCTATGGCTACACCTTC	CASSKRGGQTTYGYTF
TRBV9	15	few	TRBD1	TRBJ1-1	TGTGCCAGCAGCGCTGGGACAGCCTTGAACACTGAAGCTTTCTTT	CASSAGTALNTEAFF
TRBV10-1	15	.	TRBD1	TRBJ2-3	TGCGCCAGCAGTGCGGCCGGGACAGGGCGAGATACGCAGTATTTT	CASSAAGTGRDTQYF
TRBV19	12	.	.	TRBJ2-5	TGTGCCAGTATGGGCAGCCAAGAGACCCAGTACTTC	CASMGSQETQYF
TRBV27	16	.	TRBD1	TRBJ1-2	TGTGCCAGCAGATCAGATCCGGGACAGGGGGTATGGGGCTACACCTTC	CASRSDPGQGVWGYTF
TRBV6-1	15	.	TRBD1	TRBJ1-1	TGTGCCAGCAGTTTTCAAGGACAGGCCAAGGCTGAAGCTTTCTTT	CASSFQGQAKAEAFF
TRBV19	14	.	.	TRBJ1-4	TGTGCCAGTAGTCAACAGATGGTCCGGGAAAAACTGTTTTTT	CASSQQMVREKLFF
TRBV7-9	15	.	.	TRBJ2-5	TGTGCCAGCAGCCGAGTAGCGCGGGCAAAGGAGACCCAGTACTTC	CASSRVARAKETQYF
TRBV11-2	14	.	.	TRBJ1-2	TGTGCCAACAGCGGGGCGGATGGGGGCTATGGCTACACCTTC	CANSGADGGYGYTF
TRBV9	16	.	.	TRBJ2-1	TGTGCCAGCAGCGTACTTGGGGACCGCTCCTACAATGAGCAGTTCTTC	CASSVLGDRSYNEQFF
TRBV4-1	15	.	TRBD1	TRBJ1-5	TGCGCCAGCAGCCAGGTGGGACAGCCATTCAAGCCCCAGCATTTT	CASSQVGQPFKPQHF
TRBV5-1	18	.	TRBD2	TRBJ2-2	TGCGCCAGCAGCGCGGGACTAGCGGGGGGGCCCGGCGCCGGGGAGCTGTTTTTT	CASSAGLAGGPGAGELFF
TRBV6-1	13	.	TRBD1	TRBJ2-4	TGTGCCAGCAGATTGGGACAGCAAAACATTCAGTACTTC	CASRLGQQNIQYF
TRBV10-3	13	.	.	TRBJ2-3	TGTGCCATCAGTGAAGCTACCACAGATACGCAGTATTTT	CAISEATTDTQYF
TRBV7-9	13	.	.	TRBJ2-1	TGTGCCAGCAGCTTTCCGGATTCAGGTGCGCAGTTCTTC	CASSFPDSGAQFF
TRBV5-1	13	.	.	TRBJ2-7	TGCGCCAGCGGAAAGGGAGGCAGCTACGAGCAGTACTTC	CASGKGGSYEQYF
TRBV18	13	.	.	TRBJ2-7	TGTGCCAGCTCAATTGGGGGTCCCGACGAGCAGTACTTC	CASSIGGPDEQYF
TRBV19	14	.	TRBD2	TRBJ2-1	TGTGCCAGTACCCTTAGCGGGGCCTACAATGAGCAGTTCTTC	CASTLSGAYNEQFF
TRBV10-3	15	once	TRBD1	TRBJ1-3	TGTGCCATCAGTGAAACAGGGGGTGTGAGAAACACCATATATTTT	CAISETGGVRNTIYF
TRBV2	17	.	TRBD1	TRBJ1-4	TGTGCCAGCAGTGAAAGGAGAGGGACAGGGCCTTCGAAAAAACTGTTTTTT	CASSERRGTGPSKKLFF